This is a list of T cell receptor beta chains from one sample in a study of blood T cell repertoires in COVID-19. Assay: immunoSEQ multiplex PCR; the TCRdb copy retains only in-frame clones and omits some. The profile covers approximately 210,000 clones, with over 75% appearing a single time and 4.5% to 5.5% taken by the ten largest. Sequenced input: peripheral blood. These receptors were collected from a woman aged 40 to 50 with acute or convalescent COVID-19. Each CDR3 is given with its conserved first and last residue. Each record gives: V gene, D gene, clone size, J gene, CDR3 DNA, CDR3 protein. A D gene is named only where the DNA matches it firmly. A clone size is listed for some rows: how often the clone was seen (once, few, many), or a class if it is expanded.

>TRBV5-1|.|once|TRBJ1-1
TGCGCCAGCAGCTTTACGGGGGGCGAAGCTTTCTTT
CASSFTGGEAFF
>TRBV5-4|.|.|TRBJ1-1
TGTGCCAGCAGCGCATGGGGGGGCAACACTGAAGCTTTCTTT
CASSAWGGNTEAFF
>TRBV24-1|.|.|TRBJ2-3
TGTGCCACCAGTGATTTGCAGAGGGCAGGGGCCGTCACAGATACGCAGTATTTT
CATSDLQRAGAVTDTQYF
>TRBV6-5|.|few|TRBJ1-5
TGTGCCAGCAGACCCCATCGGGAAGGTCAGCCCCAGCATTTT
CASRPHREGQPQHF
>TRBV2|.|.|TRBJ1-1
TGTGCCAGCAGTGAAGTACTTACGGGCACTGAAGCTTTCTTT
CASSEVLTGTEAFF
>TRBV4-1|TRBD1|.|TRBJ1-4
TGCGCCAGCAGCCAAGTAGGGACAGCGCTTAATGAAAAACTGTTTTTT
CASSQVGTALNEKLFF
>TRBV3-1/TRBV3-2|.|.|TRBJ1-2
TGTGCCAGCAGCCCCGGACTGGTTCCTGGCTACACCTTC
CASSPGLVPGYTF
>TRBV6-5|TRBD1|.|TRBJ1-5
TGTGCCAGCAGTTCCCCGGGACAGCCGGGCAATCAGCCCCAGCATTTT
CASSSPGQPGNQPQHF
>TRBV5-1|.|once|TRBJ1-6
TGCGCCAGCAGCTTGGCCTGGGCGGGTTCACCCCTCCACTTT
CASSLAWAGSPLHF
>TRBV19|.|.|TRBJ1-6
TGTGCCAGTAGTATAGGGTACGGGGATGTCCCCCTCCACTTT
CASSIGYGDVPLHF
>TRBV24-1|.|.|TRBJ2-5
TGTGCCACCAGTGGAAAACAATCCCTCAGGGAGACCCAGTACTTC
CATSGKQSLRETQYF
>TRBV9|.|.|TRBJ1-1
TGTGCCAGCAACCCCCCGGGGCAGGGGAAGAACACTGAAGCTTTCTTT
CASNPPGQGKNTEAFF
>TRBV5-4|.|once|TRBJ2-4
TGTGCCAGCAGCTTGGCCGGGAGGACAGCCGTGGGACAGTACTTC
CASSLAGRTAVGQYF
>TRBV18|.|.|TRBJ1-2
TGTGCCAGCTCACCAGGCCAGGCCTATGTCACCTTC
CASSPGQAYVTF
>TRBV4-1|TRBD2|.|TRBJ2-5
TGCGCCAGCAGCCAAGATTTGCGGCGGGGGGAGGGCCAAGAGACCCAGTACTTC
CASSQDLRRGEGQETQYF
>TRBV28|TRBD2|.|TRBJ2-1
TGTGCCAGCACCTCCCAGGACGGGGGGGCCTCCTACAATGAGCAGTTCTTC
CASTSQDGGASYNEQFF
>TRBV6-5|.|.|TRBJ2-2
TGTGCCAGCAGTTATTGGCCCGGGGGAAACACCGGGGAGCTGTTTTTT
CASSYWPGGNTGELFF
>TRBV13|TRBD2|.|TRBJ2-1
TGTGCCAGCAGCCGAAACGGCGGGGGCTACAATGAGCAGTTCTTC
CASSRNGGGYNEQFF
>TRBV5-8|TRBD1|.|TRBJ1-5
TGTGCCAGCAGACGCAGGGGGGGCAATCAGCCCCAGCATTTT
CASRRRGGNQPQHF
>TRBV18|.|once|TRBJ1-1
TGTGCCAGCTCCCCCGAGGCGGTCAACACTGAAGCTTTCTTT
CASSPEAVNTEAFF
>TRBV5-6|TRBD2|.|TRBJ2-5
TGTGCCAGCAGCTTGAGAGGGATTACGGGGGGGACCCAGTACTTC
CASSLRGITGGTQYF
>TRBV7-9|TRBD1|once|TRBJ1-2
TGTGCCAGCAGCAGCCGGGACAGGGCTAACTATGGCTACACCTTC
CASSSRDRANYGYTF
>TRBV11-2|.|.|TRBJ1-6
TGTGCCAGCAGCCCACAAGGGGTCGGGGGTTCACCCCTCCACTTT
CASSPQGVGGSPLHF
>TRBV29-1|.|.|TRBJ1-2
TGCAGCGTTGAAGCCAGCGGGGGCTACACCTTC
CSVEASGGYTF
>TRBV24-1|.|.|TRBJ1-5
TGTGCCACCAGTGATTTGGCAGGGGCTCCCCAGCATTTT
CATSDLAGAPQHF
>TRBV6-5|TRBD1|.|TRBJ1-5
TGTGCCAGCACCCTAGGACAGGGCGCGGCCCAGCATTTT
CASTLGQGAAQHF
>TRBV4-2|.|.|TRBJ1-1
TGTGCCAGCAGCCATGCTTACAGGGAAAGATCGACTGAAGCTTTCTTT
CASSHAYRERSTEAFF
>TRBV6-1|.|.|TRBJ1-2
TGTGCCAGCAGTGAAATGGGGGGGGGATATGGCTACACCTTC
CASSEMGGGYGYTF
>TRBV4-1|TRBD1|once|TRBJ1-6
TGCGCCAGCAGCCAAGAATTCGCCCGGACAGGGACTTCACCCCTCCACTTT
CASSQEFARTGTSPLHF
>TRBV9|.|.|TRBJ1-2
TGTGCCAGCAGCGTAGGCGGGTCTGGCTACACCTTC
CASSVGGSGYTF
>TRBV30|TRBD1|.|TRBJ1-1
TGTGCCTGGAGCGGACGGGACAGCAAGAACACTGAAGCTTTCTTT
CAWSGRDSKNTEAFF